This record looks at one T cell receptor beta chain sequence and its context. The antigen is unknown. Its ends do not fully match the called genes, so a read error is possible. This sample is part of a study of OX40 agonist ivuxolimab in advanced cancers. Background on the study: The dose-escalation cohort had hepatocellular carcinoma, melanoma, renal cell or head and neck cancer. Having had anti-PD-1, anti-PD-L1 or anti-CTLA-4 therapy before was allowed, and around 39% had some. Overall study results and limits: Partial responders treated at 0.1-3.0 mg/kg exhibited clonal expansion among the lowest measured. Compared with CD4+, CD8+ T cells on average had more expanded clones.

The CDR3 has 14 amino acids. Per the germline V gene, CDR1 is GTSNPN and CDR2 is SVGIG (reference sequence). Assay used: immunoSEQ multiplex PCR; TCRdb lists only in-frame clones, some missing. Here the sample spans 25,000 to 30,000 clones, approximately 83% being singletons. The receptor was isolated from an adult with an advanced solid tumor such as melanoma, head and neck, liver or kidney cancer. The source material was CD4+ or CD8+ T cells sorted from blood, sampled in a trial of the OX40 agonist ivuxolimab. The V and J genes are TRBV30 and TRBJ2-1; weak D call: TRBD2 (7 bases). The CDR3 loop reads CAGSRGGGAAEQFF. CDR3 sequence (DNA): TGTGCCGGGAGTCGGGGAGGGGGGGCCGCTGAGCAGTTCTTC.